This TCR beta chain was obtained from a study of blood T cell repertoires in COVID-19. As originally analysed: Nucleated cell counts were estimated from reference gene primer amplification. Some clones are missing from TCRdb's copy, which holds only in-frame ones; the method was immunoSEQ multiplex PCR. The DNA gave D and trimming, while V, J and clone size come from that table. Seen here are about 15,000 clones, 75% observed once, and the top ten hold approximately 14%. The sequencing sample was made of peripheral blood. This TCR was recovered from a man aged 55 to 70 with acute or convalescent COVID-19.

CDR3: CAISDAGGLNEQFF. DNA for the CDR3: TGTGCCATCAGTGACGCGGGAGGGTTGAATGAGCAGTTCTTC. V gene TRBV10-3 combines with J gene TRBJ2-1, with 9 bases fitting TRBD2. Trimming cost V 3 bases and J 7 bases; bases outside gene matches: 4. CDR1 is ENHRY and CDR2 is SYGVKD in the germline V gene. The CDR3 runs to 14 residues.